This T cell receptor (beta chain) is drawn from a study of T-cell memory formation after mild COVID-19. CDR1 is SEHNR, CDR2 FQNEAQ, per germline (reference sequence). V was cut by 0 bases and J by 5 bases, with 13 bases left in between. This CDR3 comprises 15 residues. This clonotype was detected ten times or more. In TCRdb, the 5' RACE reads were re-called with MiXCR into one record per CDR3 protein. Of 470,000 or so distinct CDR3 sequences detected, 18% appear once; the ten largest clones hold about 12%. This clonotype was obtained from an adult woman who had mild COVID-19 (a few samples of this study predate the infection). Cell type and time point are not known. The chain employs TRBV7-9 and TRBJ2-5; tentative D call: TRBD2 (5 bases). What was sequenced was PBMCs or a T cell subset sorted from them (not recorded which). CDR3 DNA: TGTGCCAGCAGCTTAGCGGTTGGGAGCCTGGAGACCCAGTACTTC. This codes for CASSLAVGSLETQYF.